The following is a T cell receptor (beta chain) sequence with its context. Its antigen has not been determined. Base qualities are not at hand, and no much larger clone is one base apart. The data were obtained in a study of shared clonotypes between healthy human individuals (dated by TCRdb to the early 2020s). Some background on the complete study: A couple of women and a few men aged 18 to 49 years were included in the cohort. Leukapheresis yielded between about 0.94 and 10 billion PBMCs per donor. Blood TCR repertoires of about 5 healthy adults were deeply sequenced to estimate repertoire size and the extent of clonotype sharing between individuals. For each donor, CD4 naive and CD4 memory were each run on three plates, CD8 naive on two plates, and CD8 memory on one plate. To increase sequencing depth and limit assay-specific biases, TCR repertoire library preparation and sequencing were carried out by different laboratories using diverse techniques.

The donors were healthy, HIV-negative adults with no recently reported acute infections or vaccinations. Only Caucasian adults living in Nashville, Tennessee, USA were represented among the donors. Magnetic negative selection was used to enrich CD4+ T cells, after which naive cells were positively selected on CD45RA and the negative fraction became the memory subset. Blood was obtained by leukapheresis, after which PBMCs were separated by Ficoll-Histopaque density gradient centrifugation and cryopreserved in liquid nitrogen vapor phase. Purity and quantity of every magnetically sorted T cell population were checked by analytical flow cytometry. From each sorted fraction, genomic DNA was isolated and quantified by UV absorbance on a Nanodrop 2000c. For this chain, trimming is 7 bases at the V end and 5 bases at the J end, and the number of junction bases without a gene match is 8. The CDR3 runs 14 residues from the cysteine to the phenylalanine. Here the CDR3 DNA is all that survives: 42 bases in frame from base 1. From the germline V gene (reference sequence), CDR1 is LNHDA and CDR2 is SQIVND.

Using the deep immunoSEQ assay, multiplex PCR amplified TCR CDR3 regions from genomic DNA. Extracted genomic DNA from each cell subset was spread evenly across all wells of several immunoSEQ 96-well plates, with each plate serving as a replicate. For sorted subsets, around 200 ng genomic DNA, equal to some 30,000 T cell genomes, was loaded into each replicate PCR. Purified libraries were quantified with a Qubit 3.0 fluorometer, sized on a Bioanalyzer 2100, and re-quantified with the KAPA Library Quantification kit. A separate single-read 150-cycle Illumina NextSeq 550 flow cell was used to sequence each immunoSEQ 96-well plate. The published analysis was carried out like this. The immunoSEQ output contained only junctional sequences without quality scores, so filtering could not match that applied to full-length reads. To assign V/J genes and CDR3, sequences were annotated using PyIR, a Python wrapper for IgBLAST v1.9, with IMGT germline references. Reads with weak V/J assignments (E-value above 1e-6), missing CDR3, stop codons, out-of-frame junctions, or ambiguous translated residues were removed. V3J clonotypes were defined as sequences sharing the same inferred V gene, J gene, and CDR3 amino acid sequence. To compute the percentage overlap between repertoires, the number of shared unique clonotypes was divided by the size of the smaller repertoire. RTK rarefaction, the Chao1 estimator, and Recon v2.1 estimates of unobserved clonotypes were used to assess repertoire richness. OLGA was used to compute generation probabilities for all TCRbeta clonotypes that the gDNA method yielded from a handful of donors. TCRdb obtained this table from immuneACCESS and retained in-frame rearrangements with V and J assigned. These tables miss some clones; where compared with another copy, unresolved V genes account for less than half of the shortfall, and the remainder is unexplained. V and J calls and clone size are given by that table; D and trimming were obtained from the DNA. This sample comprises millions of clones, over 90% of them detected only once. Of the sample, about 0.39% falls within the top ten clones.

General study outcomes and caveats: Naive subsets generally had larger estimated clonotype richness than memory subsets. Compared with non-shared clonotypes, clonotypes shared by all four sorted-subset donors had higher generation probabilities. Sampling was restricted to blood, and TCR repertoires in tissue are likely to differ from TCR repertoires in blood. Incomplete sequencing was indicated by rarefaction of sorted-subset datasets, despite the large sequencing depth. Based on pairwise subsampling, the degree of clonotype sharing among donors was expected to be affected by sequencing depth. Across a handful of donors, around 5.4% of naive CD4, over 3% of naive CD8, 2% to 2.5% of memory CD4, and approximately 0.4% of memory CD8 clonotypes were shared. The small number of donors limited the genetic and exposure-history diversity represented.

The clonotype was recovered from a man younger than 30 in good health. Some clones in this sample may be carry-over from other donors' samples. The sequencing sample was made of naive CD4+ T cells from PBMCs. What the cell subset or site label conveys for this sample: CD45RA+ positively selected. The sequence joins TRBV19 to TRBJ2-5; 9 bases in the middle match TRBD1. The sequence in DNA is TGTGCCAGTACCGGCGGGACAGGGTTGGAGACCCAGTACTTC. Its amino acids are CASTGGTGLETQYF.